This TCR beta chain appears in the sequencing data of a study of lymphopenia after photon versus proton radiotherapy. Looked up from germline, CDR1 is MNHEY and CDR2 is SVGAGI. Trimming at V came to 2 bases and at J to 4 bases, leaving 5 bases not matched to a gene. The CDR3 runs to 15 residues. Only in-frame clones appear in the TCRdb table, and some are missing; sequencing was by immunoSEQ multiplex PCR. The sample yields fewer than 30,000 clones, over 80% seen once. This sequence joins TRBV6-5 and TRBJ2-5, with 9 bases matching TRBD2. The material was peripheral blood, obtained from a patient treated with photon-based radiotherapy. This TCR was recovered from a man over 45 with gastric cancer. In DNA, the CDR3 is TGTGCCAGCAGTTACGAAGCGGGGGGTTTAGAGACCCAGTACTTC. It is translated as CASSYEAGGLETQYF.